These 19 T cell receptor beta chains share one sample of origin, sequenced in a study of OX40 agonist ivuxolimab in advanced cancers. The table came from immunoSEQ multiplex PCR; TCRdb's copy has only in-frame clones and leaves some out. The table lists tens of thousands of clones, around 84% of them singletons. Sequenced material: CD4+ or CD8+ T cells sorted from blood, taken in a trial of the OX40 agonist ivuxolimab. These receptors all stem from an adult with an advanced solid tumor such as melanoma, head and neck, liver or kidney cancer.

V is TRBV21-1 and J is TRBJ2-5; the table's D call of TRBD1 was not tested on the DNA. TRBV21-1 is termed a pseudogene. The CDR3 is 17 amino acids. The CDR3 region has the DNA TGTGCCAGCAGCAAATGGGGCCCCAGGGGGGTTAGGAAGACCCAGTACTTC. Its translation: CASSKWGPRGVRKTQYF.

As DNA, the CDR3 is TGTGCCAGCAGCCTACAGGACTCCTTCACAGATACGCAGTATTTT. Amino acid sequence: CASSLQDSFTDTQYF. The rearrangement uses TRBV7-9 and TRBJ2-3; D may correspond to TRBD1 or TRBD2 (5 bases each). V lost 5 bases, J lost 2 bases, and 14 bases lay in between. From germline, CDR1 is SEHNR and CDR2 FQNEAQ (reference sequence). CDR3 length equals 15 residues.

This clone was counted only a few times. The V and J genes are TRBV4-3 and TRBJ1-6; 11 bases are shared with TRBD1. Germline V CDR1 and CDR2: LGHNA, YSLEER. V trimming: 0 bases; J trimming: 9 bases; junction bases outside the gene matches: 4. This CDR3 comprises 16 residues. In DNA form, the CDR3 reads TGCGCCAGCAGCCAAGATGTCGGGACAGGGGGTTCACCCCTCCACTTT. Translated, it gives CASSQDVGTGGSPLHF.

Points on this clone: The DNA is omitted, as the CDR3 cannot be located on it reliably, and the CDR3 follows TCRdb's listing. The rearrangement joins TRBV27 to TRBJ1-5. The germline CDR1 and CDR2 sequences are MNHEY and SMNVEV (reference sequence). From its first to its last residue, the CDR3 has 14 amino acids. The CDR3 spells CASSSSIRNQPQHF.

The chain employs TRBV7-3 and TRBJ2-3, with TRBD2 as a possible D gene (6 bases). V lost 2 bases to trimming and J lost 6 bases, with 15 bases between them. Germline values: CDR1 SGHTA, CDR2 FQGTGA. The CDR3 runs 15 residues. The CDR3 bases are TGTGCCAGCAGCTTATCAGTCGGGAGTGGGGATACGCAGTATTTT. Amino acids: CASSLSVGSGDTQYF.

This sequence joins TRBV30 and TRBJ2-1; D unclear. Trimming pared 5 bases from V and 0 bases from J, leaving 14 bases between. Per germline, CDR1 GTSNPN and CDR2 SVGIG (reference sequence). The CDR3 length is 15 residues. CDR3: CAWEGVTTSYNEQFF. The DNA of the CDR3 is TGTGCCTGGGAAGGCGTAACAACCTCCTACAATGAGCAGTTCTTC. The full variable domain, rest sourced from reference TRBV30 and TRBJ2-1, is SQTIHQWPATLVQPVGSPLSLECTVEGTSNPNLYWYRQAAGRGLQLLFYSVGIGQISSEVPQNLSASRPQDRQFILSSKKLLLSDSGFYLCAWEGVTTSYNEQFFGPGTRLTVL.

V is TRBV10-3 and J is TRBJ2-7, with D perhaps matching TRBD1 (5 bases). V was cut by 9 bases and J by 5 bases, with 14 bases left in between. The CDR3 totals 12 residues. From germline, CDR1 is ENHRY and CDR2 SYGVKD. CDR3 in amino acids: CAIGAGADEQYF. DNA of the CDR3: TGTGCCATAGGGGCAGGCGCCGACGAGCAGTACTTC.

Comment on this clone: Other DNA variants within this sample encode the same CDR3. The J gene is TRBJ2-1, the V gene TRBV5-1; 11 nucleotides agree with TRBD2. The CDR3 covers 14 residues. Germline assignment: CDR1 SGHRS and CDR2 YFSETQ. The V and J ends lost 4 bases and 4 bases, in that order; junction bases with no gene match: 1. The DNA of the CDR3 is TGCGCCAGCAGCCCTAGCGGGGGGTACAATGAGCAGTTCTTC. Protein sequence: CASSPSGGYNEQFF.

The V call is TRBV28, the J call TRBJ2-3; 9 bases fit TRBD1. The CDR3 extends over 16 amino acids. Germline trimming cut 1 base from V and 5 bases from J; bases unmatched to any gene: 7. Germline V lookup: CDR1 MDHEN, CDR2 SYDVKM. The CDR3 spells CASSLSLTGGIDTQYF. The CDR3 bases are TGTGCCAGCAGTTTATCCTTGACAGGGGGGATAGATACGCAGTATTTT.

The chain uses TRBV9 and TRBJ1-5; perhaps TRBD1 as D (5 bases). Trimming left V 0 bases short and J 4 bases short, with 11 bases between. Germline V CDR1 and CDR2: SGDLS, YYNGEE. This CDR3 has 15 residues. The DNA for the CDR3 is TGTGCCAGCAGCGTAGGAGACAGCTCTAATCAGCCCCAGCATTTT. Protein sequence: CASSVGDSSNQPQHF.

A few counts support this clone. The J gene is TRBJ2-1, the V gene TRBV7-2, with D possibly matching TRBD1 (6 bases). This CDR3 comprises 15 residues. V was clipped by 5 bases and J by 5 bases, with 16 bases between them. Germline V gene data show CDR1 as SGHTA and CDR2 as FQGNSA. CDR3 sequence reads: CASSPIDRTNNEQFF. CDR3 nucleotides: TGTGCCAGCAGCCCTATAGACAGGACGAACAATGAGCAGTTCTTC.

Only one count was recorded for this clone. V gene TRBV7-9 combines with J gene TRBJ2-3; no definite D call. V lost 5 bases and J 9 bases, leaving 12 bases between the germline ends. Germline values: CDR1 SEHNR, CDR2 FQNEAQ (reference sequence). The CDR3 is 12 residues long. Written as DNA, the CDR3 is TGTGCCAGCAGCCCCTTAGTAGACACGCAGTATTTT. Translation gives CASSPLVDTQYF.

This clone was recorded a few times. This chain's CDR3 is CASAWAAYEQYF. Here the CDR3 DNA reads TGTGCCAGCGCCTGGGCGGCCTACGAGCAGTACTTC. This chain uses TRBV2 with TRBJ2-7; D remains unclear. This CDR3 has 12 amino acids. V lost 8 bases to trimming and J lost 2 bases, with 10 bases between them. Germline loops: CDR1 SNHLY, CDR2 FYNNEI.

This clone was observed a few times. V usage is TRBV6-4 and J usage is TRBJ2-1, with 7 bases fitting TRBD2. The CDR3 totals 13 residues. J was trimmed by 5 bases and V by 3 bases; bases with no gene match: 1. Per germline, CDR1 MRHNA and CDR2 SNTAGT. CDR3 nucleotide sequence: TGTGCCAGCAGTGAAGGGACTAACAATGAGCAGTTCTTC. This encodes CASSEGTNNEQFF.

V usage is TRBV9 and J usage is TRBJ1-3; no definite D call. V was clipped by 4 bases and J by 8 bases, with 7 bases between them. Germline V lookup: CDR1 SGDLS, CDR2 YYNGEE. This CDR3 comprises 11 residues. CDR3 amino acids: CASSNGDTIYF. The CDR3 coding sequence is TGTGCCAGCAGCAACGGGGACACCATATATTTT.

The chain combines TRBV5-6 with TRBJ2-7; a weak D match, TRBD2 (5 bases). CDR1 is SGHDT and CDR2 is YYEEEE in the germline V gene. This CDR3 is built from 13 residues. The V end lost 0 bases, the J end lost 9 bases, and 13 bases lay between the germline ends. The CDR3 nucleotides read TGTGCCAGCAGCTTGGACACCCCAGGAGGGCAGTACTTC. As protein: CASSLDTPGGQYF.

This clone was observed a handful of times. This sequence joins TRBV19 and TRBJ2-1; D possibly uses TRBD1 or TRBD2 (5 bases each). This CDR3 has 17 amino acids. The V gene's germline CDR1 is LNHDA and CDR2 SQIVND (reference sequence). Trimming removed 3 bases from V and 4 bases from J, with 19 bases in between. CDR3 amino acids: CASSMTAGDNLYNEQFF. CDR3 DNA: TGTGCCAGTAGTATGACAGCCGGGGATAACCTTTACAATGAGCAGTTCTTC. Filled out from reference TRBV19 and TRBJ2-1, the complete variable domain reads DGGITQSPKYLFRKEGQNVTLSCEQNLNHDAMYWYRQDPGQGLRLIYYSQIVNDFQKGDIAEGYSVSREKKESFPLTVTSAQKNPTAFYLCASSMTAGDNLYNEQFFGPGTRLTVL.

CDR3 bases: TGTGCCAGCAGCACACAAGGGGGCGCGAATGGCTACACCTTC. It codes for CASSTQGGANGYTF. The rearrangement links TRBV6-6 to TRBJ1-2, with 7 bases matching TRBD1. The CDR3 is made up of 14 amino acids. Trimming cost V 6 bases and J 6 bases; bases outside gene matches: 10. Germline CDR1 MNHNY, CDR2 SVGAGI (reference sequence).

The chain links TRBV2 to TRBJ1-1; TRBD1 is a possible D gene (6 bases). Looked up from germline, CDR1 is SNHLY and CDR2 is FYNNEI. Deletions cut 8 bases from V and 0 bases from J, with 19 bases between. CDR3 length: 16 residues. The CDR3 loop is CASQGQIRDLNTEAFF. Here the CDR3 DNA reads TGTGCCAGCCAAGGACAGATTCGGGACCTGAACACTGAAGCTTTCTTT.